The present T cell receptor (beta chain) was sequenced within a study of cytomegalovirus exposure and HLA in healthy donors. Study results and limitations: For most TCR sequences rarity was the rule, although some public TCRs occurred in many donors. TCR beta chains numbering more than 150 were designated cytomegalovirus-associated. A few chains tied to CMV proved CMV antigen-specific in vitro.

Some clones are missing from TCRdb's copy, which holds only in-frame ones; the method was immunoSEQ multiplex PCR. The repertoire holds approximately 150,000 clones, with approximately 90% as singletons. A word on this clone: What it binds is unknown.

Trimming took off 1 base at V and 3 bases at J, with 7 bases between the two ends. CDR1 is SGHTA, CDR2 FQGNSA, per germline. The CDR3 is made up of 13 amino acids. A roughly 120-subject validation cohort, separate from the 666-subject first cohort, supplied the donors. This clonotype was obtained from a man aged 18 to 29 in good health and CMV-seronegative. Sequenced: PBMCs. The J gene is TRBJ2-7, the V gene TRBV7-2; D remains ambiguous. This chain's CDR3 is CASSLGHLYEQYF. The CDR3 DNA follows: TGTGCCAGCAGCTTAGGACACCTCTACGAGCAGTACTTC.